Presented here are 5 T cell receptor beta chains from one specimen sequenced in a study of chemoradiotherapy in HPV16-positive cancers. Sequencing used immunoSEQ multiplex PCR; TCRdb keeps in-frame clones, though not all of them. Of under 40,000 clones listed, 80% to 90% were seen once; the top ten hold approximately 2.8%. The sequenced sample was blood, obtained from a patient who underwent chemoradiotherapy. These receptors originate from a human donor with HPV-associated anogenital cancer.

The chain couples TRBV19 to TRBJ2-7; D is uncertain. This CDR3 comprises 14 residues. The ends were cut back, 3 bases at V and 2 bases at J, with 11 bases in the middle. The germline gives CDR1 LNHDA, CDR2 SQIVND (reference sequence). The CDR3 is CASSIATATYEQYF. The CDR3 DNA sequence: TGTGCCAGTAGTATTGCGACGGCCACCTACGAGCAGTACTTC. Full variable domain (outside the CDR3, taken from reference TRBV19 and TRBJ2-7): DGGITQSPKYLFRKEGQNVTLSCEQNLNHDAMYWYRQDPGQGLRLIYYSQIVNDFQKGDIAEGYSVSREKKESFPLTVTSAQKNPTAFYLCASSIATATYEQYFGPGTRLTVT.

J is TRBJ2-3 and V is TRBV11-3, with TRBD1 identical over 8 bases. V trimming: 1 base; J trimming: 4 bases; junction bases outside the gene matches: 7. CDR3 length: 16 residues. CDR1 SGHNT and CDR2 YENEEA come from the germline V gene. CDR3 nucleotide sequence: TGTGCCAGCAGCTTAGGTGCAGGGGGCAACTCAGATACGCAGTATTTT. Its protein product is CASSLGAGGNSDTQYF.

The gene calls are TRBV11-3 and TRBJ2-1; D is possibly TRBD1 (6 bases). From germline, CDR1 is SGHNT and CDR2 YENEEA. The CDR3 is 14 amino acids. Trimming shortened V by 1 base and J by 7 bases, and 11 bases separated the two germline ends. CDR3 nucleotide sequence: TGTGCCAGCAGCTTAGGGGGGCATAAGAATGAGCAGTTCTTC. Translation: CASSLGGHKNEQFF.

CDR3 DNA sequence: TGTGCCAGCAGCCCTGAAGAGTACTATGGCTACACCTTC. Protein: CASSPEEYYGYTF. The chain is built from TRBV5-4 and TRBJ1-2; D is ambiguous. Germline V gene lookup returns CDR1 SGHNT and CDR2 YYREEE (reference sequence). V lost 4 bases to trimming and J lost 3 bases, with 10 bases between them. CDR3 size: 13 residues.

The chain links TRBV11-2 to TRBJ2-1; tentatively, D is TRBD2 (5 bases). Germline V gene data show CDR1 as SGHAT and CDR2 as FQNNGV. Trimming took 7 bases from V and 4 from J, leaving 11 bases between them. This CDR3 contains 13 residues. Written as DNA, the CDR3 is TGTGCCAGCAACCCAGGACTGTACAATGAGCAGTTCTTC. This gives the protein CASNPGLYNEQFF.